The 27 T cell receptor beta chains below were found in one sample sequenced in a study of spatial heterogeneity in lung cancer. TCRdb independently ran MiXCR on the 5' RACE reads; one entry per CDR3 protein. Of 17,000 or so distinct CDR3 sequences in the sample, about a tenth were seen once. The time point here: blood at routine non-recurrence follow-up after resection. The starting material was PBMCs, obtained at follow-up. These TCRs come from a female donor with early-stage non-small cell lung cancer.

This clonotype was picked up many times. The chain is built from TRBV18 and TRBJ2-5; TRBD1 matches at 8 bases. CDR1 and CDR2 from the germline V gene are KGHSH and LQKENI. The trim removed 3 bases at V and 3 bases at J, leaving 3 bases unmatched. This CDR3 spans 14 amino acids. The CDR3 region is CASSPQTGEETQYF. The CDR3 nucleotides are TGTGCCAGCTCACCCCAGACAGGGGAAGAGACCCAGTACTTC.

This clonotype has a count of ten or more. The gene calls are TRBV9 and TRBJ2-1; TRBD1 is a possible D gene (7 bases). V was pared by 4 bases and J by 7 bases, with 18 bases between. CDR1 is SGDLS and CDR2 is YYNGEE in the germline V gene. This CDR3 region has 15 residues. The CDR3 DNA is TGTGCCAGCAGCCCTTACCTGACAGGGAGGAATGAGCAGTTCTTC. Its protein is CASSPYLTGRNEQFF.

This clonotype was seen many times. The chain joins TRBV10-2 to TRBJ1-5; no reliable D call. Trimming removed 7 bases from V and 6 bases from J, with 13 bases in between. Germline assignment: CDR1 WSHSY and CDR2 SAAADI. The CDR3 contains 13 residues. CDR3 protein: CASTPKVGQPQHF. The CDR3 region has the DNA TGCGCCAGCACCCCCAAGGTCGGTCAGCCCCAGCATTTT.

This clonotype was recorded at least ten times. The V call is TRBV10-3, the J call TRBJ2-6; perhaps TRBD2 as D (5 bases). This CDR3 is built from 15 residues. Germline V gives CDR1 ENHRY, CDR2 SYGVKD. The V end was cut by 10 bases, the J end by 0 bases, with 13 bases between. CDR3 DNA sequence: TGTGCCACACAGCGGAGTACCTCTGGGGCCAACGTCCTGACTTTC. Residues: CATQRSTSGANVLTF.

This clonotype was detected ten times or more. The chain carries TRBV29-1 and TRBJ2-1; D not resolved. In germline, CDR1 is SQVTM, CDR2 ANQGSEA. The CDR3 has 10 amino acids. Trimming removed 4 bases at V and 14 bases at J, with 12 bases between. As DNA, the CDR3 is TGCAGCGTTGCGACGTATAGGAAGTTCTTC. Protein: CSVATYRKFF.

Many counts were recorded for this clonotype. This chain joins TRBV3-1 and TRBJ2-1; 8 bases line up with TRBD2. The V gene end was trimmed by 1 base and the J gene end by 6 bases; junction bases not matched to a gene: 11. CDR1 is LGHDT, CDR2 YNNKEL, per germline (reference sequence). There are 17 residues in the CDR3. In DNA, the CDR3 is TGTGCCAGCAGCCAAGTTCAAACTAGCGGCCCTACCAATGAGCAGTTCTTC. Translated, it gives CASSQVQTSGPTNEQFF.

This clonotype was detected ten times or more. J is TRBJ1-2 and V is TRBV7-2; the D is unclear. This CDR3 has 19 residues. Per the germline V gene, CDR1 is SGHTA and CDR2 is FQGNSA. Trimming took off 5 bases at V and 3 bases at J, with 28 bases between the two ends. The CDR3 sequence is CASSPRPNTLRPADYGYTF. In DNA, the CDR3 is TGTGCCAGCAGCCCGCGGCCTAATACCTTACGACCGGCAGACTATGGCTACACCTTC. The whole variable domain, remainder taken from reference TRBV7-2 and TRBJ1-2, is GAGVSQSPSNKVTEKGKDVELRCDPISGHTALYWYRQSLGQGLEFLIYFQGNSAPDKSGLPSDRFSAERTGGSVSTLTIQRTQQEDSAVYLCASSPRPNTLRPADYGYTFGSGTRLTVV.

The chain recombines TRBV20-1 with TRBJ1-1; no reliable D call. Germline-derived CDR1 and CDR2 are DFQATT and SNEGSKA (reference sequence). Trimming left V 2 bases short and J 0 bases short, with 4 bases between. CDR3 length equals 12 residues. CDR3 DNA sequence: TGCAGTGCTAGATCTGTGAACACTGAAGCTTTCTTT. It yields the protein CSARSVNTEAFF.

This clonotype has ten or more counts. J is TRBJ2-3 and V is TRBV5-1, with TRBD1 matching over 8 bases. In germline, CDR1 is SGHRS, CDR2 YFSETQ. Germline trimming cut 0 bases from V and 2 bases from J; bases unmatched to any gene: 2. The CDR3 is 15 amino acids. The CDR3 nucleotides read TGCGCCAGCAGCTTGGACAGGGGGGCCACAGATACGCAGTATTTT. Protein product: CASSLDRGATDTQYF. The whole variable domain, remainder taken from reference TRBV5-1 and TRBJ2-3, is KAGVTQTPRYLIKTRGQQVTLSCSPISGHRSVSWYQQTPGQGLQFLFEYFSETQRNKGNFPGRFSGRQFSNSRSEMNVSTLELGDSALYLCASSLDRGATDTQYFGPGTRLTVL.

The chain combines TRBV5-1 with TRBJ1-2, with TRBD1 as a possible D gene (5 bases). This CDR3 contains 13 residues. V was trimmed by 4 bases and J by 2 bases, leaving 9 bases between them. Germline V gives CDR1 SGHRS, CDR2 YFSETQ. CDR3 loop: CASSTGHNYGYTF. The CDR3 DNA reads as TGCGCCAGCAGCACCGGACACAACTATGGCTACACCTTC.

This clonotype was counted many times. The chain is built from TRBV7-2 and TRBJ1-1; 10 nucleotides agree with TRBD1. There are 16 residues in the CDR3. V lost 1 base and J lost 0; bases outside the gene matches: 2. Germline CDR1 and CDR2: SGHTA and FQGNSA. CDR3 DNA: TGTGCCAGCAGCTTAGGACAGGGGGCCTTGAACACTGAAGCTTTCTTT. Its translation: CASSLGQGALNTEAFF.

This clonotype was recorded many times. The chain links TRBV4-2 to TRBJ1-6; D is perhaps TRBD1 (6 bases). CDR1 is LGHNA, CDR2 YNFKEQ, per germline. This CDR3 is 15 amino acids long. V was cut by 0 bases and J by 8 bases, with 11 bases left in between. The CDR3 DNA reads as TGTGCCAGCAGCCAAGAACAGGGAGAGTATTCACCCCTCCACTTT. The encoded protein is CASSQEQGEYSPLHF.

The table lists this clonotype with many counts. The chain carries TRBV7-2 and TRBJ1-5; D gene ambiguous. Germline V CDR1 and CDR2: SGHTA, FQGNSA. The V end was cut by 5 bases, the J end by 5 bases, with 16 bases between. This CDR3 has 15 amino acids. CDR3 sequence (DNA): TGTGCCAGCAGCCAGATGTCGGGGTTGGATCAGCCCCAGCATTTT. This codes for CASSQMSGLDQPQHF.

This clonotype has at least ten counts. The rearrangement links TRBV21-1 to TRBJ1-4; the tabulated D call, TRBD1, remains unverified against the DNA. TRBV21-1 is noted as a pseudogene. The CDR3 contains 15 residues. CDR3 sequence: CASSRDRRPDEKLFF. Written as DNA, the CDR3 is TGTGCCAGCAGCAGGGACAGGAGACCCGATGAAAAACTGTTTTTT.

This clonotype appeared a few times. The gene calls are TRBV10-3 and TRBJ2-2; D remains unclear. This CDR3 has 17 amino acids. Germline CDR1 ENHRY, CDR2 SYGVKD. Trimming cost V 0 bases and J 4 bases, with 15 bases left between them. The CDR3 DNA reads TGTGCCATCAGTGAGTCGAAGGTCCTAAGTGGCACCGGGGAGCTGTTTTTT. Translation gives CAISESKVLSGTGELFF.

This clonotype was seen more than once but under ten times. The J gene is TRBJ2-3, the V gene TRBV7-2; 10 bases line up with TRBD2. This CDR3 is 15 amino acids long. J lost 6 bases, V lost 1 base, and 4 bases had no gene match. Looked up from germline, CDR1 is SGHTA and CDR2 is FQGNSA. The CDR3 DNA sequence: TGTGCCAGCAGCTTAGTAGCGGGGGGAGGGGATACGCAGTATTTT. Amino acids: CASSLVAGGGDTQYF.

This clonotype appeared a few times. This chain uses TRBV5-1 with TRBJ2-5; 11 bases align to TRBD1. V lost 1 base and J lost 4; bases outside the gene matches: 6. The CDR3 sequence is 16 residues long. The germline V gene encodes CDR1 SGHRS and CDR2 YFSETQ. The CDR3 spells CASSLTRTGGGETQYF. CDR3 nucleotide sequence: TGCGCCAGCAGCTTGACACGGACAGGGGGCGGAGAGACCCAGTACTTC.

J is TRBJ2-6 and V is TRBV12-3 or TRBV12-4; TRBD1 agrees at 7 bases. V shed 5 bases, J shed 4 bases, and the junction held 8 bases outside the gene matches. The CDR3 is 16 residues long. The CDR3 protein is CASSLPTGVGANVLTF. The CDR3 bases are TGTGCCAGCAGTCTCCCCACAGGGGTCGGGGCCAACGTCCTGACTTTC.

This clonotype was seen many times. The V gene is TRBV7-2, the J gene TRBJ2-2; D assignment may be TRBD1 or TRBD2 (6 bases each). Trimming removed 1 base at V and 0 bases at J, with 9 bases between. From germline, CDR1 is SGHTA and CDR2 FQGNSA. The CDR3 has 16 amino acids. CDR3 nucleotide sequence: TGTGCCAGCAGCTTAGGGGGGGCCCCGAACACCGGGGAGCTGTTTTTT. Amino acid sequence: CASSLGGAPNTGELFF.

This clonotype was detected ten times or more. This chain links TRBV7-2 with TRBJ1-1; no reliable D call. Germline-derived CDR1 and CDR2 are SGHTA and FQGNSA. Trimming took 5 bases from V and 0 from J, leaving 10 bases between them. CDR3 size: 14 residues. The CDR3 DNA is TGTGCCAGCAGCCCGCACTCCATGAACACTGAAGCTTTCTTT. The encoded protein is CASSPHSMNTEAFF.

The rearrangement uses TRBV6-6 and TRBJ2-3; 7 nucleotides match TRBD2. In germline, CDR1 is MNHNY, CDR2 SVGAGI (reference sequence). The CDR3 spans 17 residues. V was pared by 2 bases and J by 5 bases, with 13 bases of the junction left unmatched. This chain's CDR3 is CASSYGGGGRNEDTQYF. CDR3 nucleotides: TGTGCCAGCAGTTACGGTGGGGGGGGGAGGAATGAAGATACGCAGTATTTT.

This clonotype was seen ten or more times. The chain combines TRBV20-1 with TRBJ2-5, with a possible D match to TRBD1 (6 bases). Looked up from germline, CDR1 is DFQATT and CDR2 is SNEGSKA (reference sequence). Trimming removed 4 bases at V and 9 bases at J, with 21 bases between. This CDR3 contains 14 residues. The DNA of the CDR3 is TGCAGTGCTAATGGGGGCGAGTCAGGGAGAGCCCAGTACTTC. Its translation: CSANGGESGRAQYF.

To note about this clonotype: A much bigger clone sits one base away, suggesting this may be a read error. The gene calls are TRBV7-8 and TRBJ2-1, with D possibly being TRBD2 (6 bases). Germline CDR1 and CDR2: SGHVS and FQNEAQ. The CDR3 length is 15 residues. The CDR3 coding sequence is TGTGACAGCAGCTTAGAGACGGGGGCCTACAATGAGCAGTTCTTC. The encoded protein is CDSSLETGAYNEQFF.

The chain links TRBV28 to TRBJ1-2; D unresolved. The CDR3 sequence is 12 residues long. CDR1 and CDR2 (germline): MDHEN, SYDVKM. The ends were cut back, 5 bases at V and 8 bases at J, with 12 bases in the middle. The CDR3 protein is CASSLTGNGYTF. CDR3 in DNA: TGTGCCAGCAGTCTCACGGGGAACGGCTACACCTTC.

This clonotype was counted between two and nine times. V gene TRBV9 combines with J gene TRBJ2-2; maybe TRBD1 (5 bases). The CDR3 consists of 15 residues. The V end was cut by 4 bases, the J end by 1 base, with 11 bases between. CDR1 SGDLS and CDR2 YYNGEE come from the germline V gene. The CDR3 loop is CASSLRTRNTGELFF. CDR3 nucleotides: TGTGCCAGCAGCTTAAGGACAAGGAACACCGGGGAGCTGTTTTTT.

This clonotype was detected ten times or more. The chain recombines TRBV7-9 with TRBJ1-1; weak D call: TRBD1 (5 bases). Trimming removed 7 bases at V and 3 bases at J, with 12 bases between. This CDR3 is built from 13 residues. Looked up from germline, CDR1 is SEHNR and CDR2 is FQNEAQ (reference sequence). The CDR3 here is CASTLSRDTEAFF. Written as DNA, the CDR3 is TGTGCCAGCACCCTTAGCAGGGACACTGAAGCTTTCTTT.

The sample holds many counts of this clonotype. The rearrangement links TRBV6-5 to TRBJ2-7; tentatively, D is TRBD2 (6 bases). Between the trimmed V and J ends, which lost 2 bases and 4 bases, there was a span of 18 bases. Germline loops: CDR1 MNHEY, CDR2 SVGAGI. The CDR3 runs 16 residues. The CDR3 DNA reads TGTGCCAGCAGTTACGGGGGGAGGAATGACAAGTACGAGCAGTACTTC. This encodes CASSYGGRNDKYEQYF.